This T cell receptor (beta chain) was identified during a study of blood T cell repertoires in COVID-19. About the study: Whether acute or convalescent, the COVID-19 samples came from the United States, Italy and Spain. Sample material is recorded as cDNA or gDNA derived from T cells, B-cell-depleted T cells, or PBMCs.

This CDR3 has 16 residues. Germline V gene lookup returns CDR1 PRHDT and CDR2 FYEKMQ (reference sequence). Germline trimming cut 4 bases from V and 4 bases from J; bases unmatched to any gene: 10. A Seattle source enrolled patients during active infection and followed them longitudinally. Original handling: Reference gene primer amplification gave nucleated cell count estimates. TCRdb's copy holds only in-frame clones and misses some; the assay was immunoSEQ multiplex PCR. V, J and clone size are taken as reported in that table, and D and trimming were inferred from the DNA itself. The sample comprises some 130,000 clones, roughly 89% of which are singletons, and approximately 4.3% rests with the top ten.

The sample comprised peripheral blood. The TCR originated in a man aged 60 to 69 with COVID-19, enrolled during active disease. The chain couples TRBV13 to TRBJ2-3; TRBD2 matches at 8 bases. CDR3 sequence: CASSSRKAGVADTQYF. Written as DNA, the CDR3 is TGTGCCAGCAGCTCCCGGAAAGCGGGGGTTGCAGATACGCAGTATTTT.